The 3 T cell receptor beta chains below come from one sample, sequenced in a study of Graves' ophthalmopathy and Graves' hyperthyroidism. RNA transcripts provided the template for amplifying TCR beta CDR3 regions. Second-round multiplex PCR followed a first-round RT-PCR using HTBI primers. TCRdb recomputed calls from the multiplex PCR reads with MiXCR, one row per CDR3 protein. The sample has roughly 1.1 million distinct CDR3 sequences, roughly two fifths seen once. Sequencing was done on a sample of peripheral blood or thyroid tissue (not recorded which). These receptors were taken from an adult man with Graves' hyperthyroidism.

This sequence joins TRBV10-3 and TRBJ2-7, with 8 bases lining up with TRBD1. Germline V lookup: CDR1 ENHRY, CDR2 SYGVKD. V was clipped by 4 bases and J by 5 bases; unmatched bases: 7. The CDR3 has 14 residues. In DNA, the CDR3 is TGTGCCATCAGTGGGGCAGGGGGCCACGACGAGCAGTACTTC. Protein product: CAISGAGGHDEQYF.

This rearrangement joins TRBV19 to TRBJ1-1; no firm D call. Germline V lookup: CDR1 LNHDA, CDR2 SQIVND (reference sequence). The CDR3 loop spans 15 amino acids. V lost 3 bases and J lost 2, with 13 bases in between. The CDR3, as DNA: TGTGCCAGTAGTATCCTCGGTGGCGCCAACACTGAAGCTTTCTTT. Translation gives CASSILGGANTEAFF.

The gene calls are TRBV19 and TRBJ2-2, with D unresolved. Germline CDR1 LNHDA, CDR2 SQIVND (reference sequence). CDR3 size: 14 residues. Deletions cut 5 bases from V and 1 base from J, with 8 bases between. DNA of the CDR3: TGTGCCAGTAGTTCGGTAGGGAACACCGGGGAGCTGTTTTTT. It specifies CASSSVGNTGELFF.